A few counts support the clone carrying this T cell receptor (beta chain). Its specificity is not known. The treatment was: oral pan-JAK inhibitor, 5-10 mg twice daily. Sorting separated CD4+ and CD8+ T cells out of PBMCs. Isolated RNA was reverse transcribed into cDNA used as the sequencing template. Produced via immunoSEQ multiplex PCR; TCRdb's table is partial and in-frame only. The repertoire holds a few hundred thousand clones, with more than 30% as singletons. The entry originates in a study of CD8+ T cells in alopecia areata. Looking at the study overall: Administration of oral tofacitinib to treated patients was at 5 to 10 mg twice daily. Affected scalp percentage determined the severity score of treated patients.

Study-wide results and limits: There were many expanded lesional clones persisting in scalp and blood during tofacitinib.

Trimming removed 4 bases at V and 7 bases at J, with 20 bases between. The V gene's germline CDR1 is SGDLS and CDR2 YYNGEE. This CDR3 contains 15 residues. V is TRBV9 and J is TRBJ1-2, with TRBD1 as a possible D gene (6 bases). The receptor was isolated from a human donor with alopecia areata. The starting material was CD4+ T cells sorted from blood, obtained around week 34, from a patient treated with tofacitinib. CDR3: CASSPSDRTVSGYTF. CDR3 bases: TGTGCCAGCAGCCCCTCGGACCGGACAGTGAGTGGCTACACCTTC.